The 29 T cell receptor beta chains presented below share a single source sample, sequenced in a study of T-cell memory formation after mild COVID-19. Using its own MiXCR run on the 5' RACE reads, TCRdb lists one record per CDR3 protein. The table shows approximately 500,000 distinct CDR3 sequences, with roughly 23% occurring only once. Material for sequencing was PBMCs or a T cell subset sorted from them (not recorded which). The receptors come from an adult woman who had mild COVID-19 (a few samples of this study predate the infection). Cell type and time point are not known.

J is TRBJ2-1 and V is TRBV11-3, with 8 positions matching TRBD2. The CDR3 totals 16 residues. Germline CDR1 and CDR2: SGHNT and YENEEA. V trimming: 2 bases; J trimming: 10 bases; junction bases outside the gene matches: 13. The CDR3: CASSLRVAGTFVEQFF. Written as DNA, the CDR3 is TGTGCCAGCAGCTTAAGGGTAGCGGGGACTTTTGTGGAGCAGTTCTTC.

The rearrangement uses TRBV2 and TRBJ1-6; D is uncertain. This CDR3 has 13 residues. V was clipped by 7 bases and J by 10 bases, with 14 bases between them. Germline V gives CDR1 SNHLY, CDR2 FYNNEI. The CDR3 is CASNGPPGSPLHF. The CDR3 region has the DNA TGTGCCAGCAACGGGCCGCCCGGATCACCCCTCCACTTT.

The V call is TRBV6-2 or TRBV6-3, the J call TRBJ1-5; D is ambiguous. CDR3 length: 13 residues. V was clipped by 7 bases and J by 5 bases, with 12 bases between them. Germline V lookup: CDR1 MNHEY, CDR2 SVGEGT. The CDR3 protein is CASKGRGYQPQHF. CDR3 DNA sequence: TGTGCCAGCAAGGGCAGAGGGTATCAGCCCCAGCATTTT.

Only a few counts were recorded for this clonotype. The CDR3 protein is CASSPPGRGHTEAFF. In DNA, the CDR3 is TGTGCCAGCAGCCCCCCGGGCAGGGGCCACACTGAAGCTTTCTTT. This chain links TRBV9 with TRBJ1-1; TRBD1 is a possible D gene (6 bases). Germline CDR1 is SGDLS and CDR2 is YYNGEE. This CDR3 contains 15 residues. Trimming left V 4 bases short and J 3 bases short, with 16 bases between.

This sequence joins TRBV20-1 and TRBJ2-7, with 8 bases that match TRBD2. CDR3 length equals 15 residues. Per germline, CDR1 DFQATT and CDR2 SNEGSKA (reference sequence). Trimming at V came to 5 bases and at J to 2 bases, leaving 11 bases not matched to a gene. The CDR3 DNA is TGCAGTGCTGGGACCATGGCGGGGGGAACCTACGAGCAGTACTTC. It codes for CSAGTMAGGTYEQYF.

The chain couples TRBV29-1 to TRBJ2-5; tentatively, D is TRBD2 (7 bases). Germline-derived CDR1 and CDR2 are SQVTM and ANQGSEA. The CDR3 totals 14 residues. The ends were cut back, 7 bases at V and 5 bases at J, with 20 bases in the middle. The chain's CDR3 is CSAGEGTWMETQYF. CDR3 in DNA: TGCAGCGCAGGGGAGGGAACCTGGATGGAGACCCAGTACTTC.

V is TRBV7-9 and J is TRBJ2-7; 9 bases are a match to TRBD1. The germline gives CDR1 SEHNR, CDR2 FQNEAQ (reference sequence). V was clipped by 6 bases and J by 3 bases; unmatched bases: 9. The CDR3 extends over 15 amino acids. The CDR3 nucleotides are TGTGCCAGCAGATCACCCCCGGGACAGGGCTACGAGCAGTACTTC. It is translated as CASRSPPGQGYEQYF.

This clonotype was seen more than once but under ten times. The gene calls are TRBV5-6 and TRBJ2-1; D gene ambiguous. The germline V gene encodes CDR1 SGHDT and CDR2 YYEEEE. This CDR3 region has 16 residues. Trimming shortened V by 1 base and J by 5 bases, and 16 bases separated the two germline ends. The CDR3 nucleotides are TGTGCCAGCAGCTTGCCATCGGTAGTGAGTAACAATGAGCAGTTCTTC. Translating it yields CASSLPSVVSNNEQFF.

The V gene is TRBV24-1, the J gene TRBJ2-7; 8 bases are a match to TRBD1. The length of the CDR3 is 13 residues. Germline V gene sequence: CDR1 KGHDR, CDR2 SFDVKD. V lost 9 bases and J lost 5; bases outside the gene matches: 8. DNA for the CDR3: TGTGCCACCTCGGACAGGGTTCAGGACGAGCAGTACTTC. Its translation: CATSDRVQDEQYF.

This clonotype was recorded a few times. This rearrangement joins TRBV7-9 to TRBJ2-5; 8 bases are shared with TRBD1. Trimming cost V 3 bases and J 2 bases; bases outside gene matches: 5. The germline V gene encodes CDR1 SEHNR and CDR2 FQNEAQ (reference sequence). The CDR3 is 15 residues long. DNA for the CDR3: TGTGCCAGCAGCTTCCCGGACAGGGAGCAAGAGACCCAGTACTTC. This sequence encodes CASSFPDREQETQYF.

The chain couples TRBV19 to TRBJ1-1, with a weak D call TRBD1 (5 bases). The CDR3 spans 15 residues. V shed 4 bases and J shed 0 bases, with 12 bases lying between them. In germline, CDR1 is LNHDA, CDR2 SQIVND (reference sequence). The CDR3 sequence: CASSTYQGLNTEAFF. As DNA, the CDR3 is TGTGCCAGTAGTACCTACCAGGGCCTGAACACTGAAGCTTTCTTT.

This clonotype was counted between two and nine times. The genes are TRBV11-3 and TRBJ2-2, with D tentatively TRBD2 (6 bases). The V and J ends lost 3 bases and 4 bases respectively, with 15 bases between them. Germline assignment: CDR1 SGHNT and CDR2 YENEEA. This CDR3 comprises 16 residues. The CDR3 DNA sequence: TGTGCCAGCAGCTTTCGTCAAGCGGGTGTCACCGGGGAGCTGTTTTTT. Residues: CASSFRQAGVTGELFF.

This clonotype has just a few counts. This chain links TRBV12-3 or TRBV12-4 with TRBJ2-3; D may be TRBD2 (7 bases). Deletions cut 8 bases from V and 2 bases from J, with 26 bases between. The CDR3 is made up of 18 amino acids. The CDR3 sequence: CASGPGAKWGGLTDTQYF. The CDR3 DNA is TGTGCCAGCGGACCCGGCGCCAAATGGGGGGGCCTCACAGATACGCAGTATTTT.

On this clonotype itself: The CDR3 end shows no conserved phenylalanine or tryptophan, and so a read error is likely. The chain uses TRBV5-1 and TRBJ2-5, with D unresolved. Germline V gene data show CDR1 as SGHRS and CDR2 as YFSETQ. This CDR3 comprises 13 residues. V was cut by 0 bases and J by 2 bases, with 5 bases left in between. This CDR3 reads CASSLGRQETQYL. DNA of the CDR3: TGCGCCAGCAGCTTGGGGCGTCAAGAGACCCAGTACTTA.

This clonotype has just one count. V usage is TRBV9 and J usage is TRBJ1-2; possible D gene TRBD1, 6 bases. Trimming took 4 bases from V and 2 from J, leaving 21 bases between them. This CDR3 contains 17 residues. Germline CDR1 and CDR2: SGDLS and YYNGEE. The CDR3 nucleotides read TGTGCCAGCAGCCGCACTCAGGGGCCAGGGCTGAACTATGGCTACACCTTC. It encodes CASSRTQGPGLNYGYTF. The variable domain in full, with the rest retrieved from reference TRBV9 and TRBJ1-2, is DSGVTQTPKHLITATGQRVTLRCSPRSGDLSVYWYQQSLDQGLQFLIQYYNGEERAKGNILERFSAQQFPDLHSELNLSSLELGDSALYFCASSRTQGPGLNYGYTFGSGTRLTVV.

This clonotype has a handful of counts. The V call is TRBV29-1, the J call TRBJ2-2; D is unresolved. Germline CDR1 reads SQVTM; CDR2 reads ANQGSEA. The CDR3 spans 13 residues. Trimming cost V 6 bases and J 7 bases, with 15 bases left between them. CDR3 protein: CSVFLGSNGELFF. The CDR3 region has the DNA TGCAGCGTCTTCCTGGGTTCGAACGGGGAGCTGTTTTTT.

This clonotype was picked up a small number of times. This chain connects TRBV19 to TRBJ1-1; D possibly corresponds to TRBD1 (6 bases). Germline values: CDR1 LNHDA, CDR2 SQIVND (reference sequence). The CDR3 runs 13 residues. V lost 5 bases and J lost 5, with 12 bases in between. CDR3: CASSATGTTEAFF. For the CDR3, the DNA is TGTGCCAGTAGTGCGACAGGAACGACTGAAGCTTTCTTT.

The V gene is TRBV2, the J gene TRBJ2-5; 7 nucleotides agree with TRBD2. The germline V gene encodes CDR1 SNHLY and CDR2 FYNNEI. The ends lost 6 bases at V and 5 bases at J; junction bases unmatched: 12. The CDR3 runs 15 residues. DNA of the CDR3: TGTGCCAGCAGCCCCATTGTGGCGGGAGTTGAGACCCAGTACTTC. This codes for CASSPIVAGVETQYF. The complete variable domain, with remaining parts taken from reference TRBV2 and TRBJ2-5, reads EPEVTQTPSHQVTQMGQEVILRCVPISNHLYFYWYRQILGQKVEFLVSFYNNEISEKSEIFDDQFSVERPDGSNFTLKIRSTKLEDSAMYFCASSPIVAGVETQYFGPGTRLLVL.

This clonotype was found a few times. The gene calls are TRBV20-1 and TRBJ2-1; 9 bases fit TRBD2. Germline V gives CDR1 DFQATT, CDR2 SNEGSKA (reference sequence). The CDR3 runs 14 residues. The trim removed 2 bases at V and 7 bases at J, leaving 6 bases unmatched. The DNA for the CDR3 is TGCAGTGCTAGACGGGCGCTAGCGGGAAATGAGCAGTTCTTC. This encodes CSARRALAGNEQFF.

Only a few counts were recorded for this clonotype. This rearrangement joins TRBV24-1 to TRBJ2-7; maybe TRBD1 (5 bases). CDR3 length equals 14 residues. The V gene's germline CDR1 is KGHDR and CDR2 SFDVKD. V was pared by 0 bases and J by 2 bases, with 7 bases between. In nucleotides, the CDR3 is TGTGCCACCAGTGATTTGGGGGCGACCTACGAGCAGTACTTC. Translating it yields CATSDLGATYEQYF.

V and J are TRBV6-5 and TRBJ2-7, with D unresolved. Germline values: CDR1 MNHEY, CDR2 SVGAGI. The CDR3 is 13 residues long. V lost 3 bases, J lost 1 base, and 7 bases lay in between. CDR3 sequence: CASSYASSYEQYF. Written as DNA, the CDR3 is TGTGCCAGCAGTTATGCCAGTTCCTACGAGCAGTACTTC.

This clonotype was counted between two and nine times. The chain uses TRBV4-1 and TRBJ2-2; possibly TRBD1 for D (6 bases). Trimming took 3 bases from V and 0 from J, leaving 11 bases between them. The CDR3 covers 16 residues. Per germline, CDR1 MGHRA and CDR2 YSYEKL. In DNA, the CDR3 is TGCGCCAGCAGCCACATAGGACAGACGAACACCGGGGAGCTGTTTTTT. Translating gives CASSHIGQTNTGELFF.

The rearrangement links TRBV7-9 to TRBJ1-2; possible D gene TRBD1, 6 bases. Germline V gene lookup returns CDR1 SEHNR and CDR2 FQNEAQ (reference sequence). CDR3 size: 16 residues. Trimming cost V 5 bases and J 2 bases, with 18 bases left between them. CDR3 sequence: CASSPDGYRANYGYTF. DNA for the CDR3: TGTGCCAGCAGCCCAGACGGGTACAGGGCCAACTATGGCTACACCTTC.

The chain carries TRBV7-8 and TRBJ2-7, with a tentative D call TRBD2 (5 bases). CDR3 length equals 14 residues. V dropped 3 bases and J dropped 3 bases, with 12 bases sitting between them. Germline loops: CDR1 SGHVS, CDR2 FQNEAQ. CDR3 nucleotide sequence: TGTGCCAGCAGCTTGAATGACCGGGACTACGAGCAGTACTTC. Translating gives CASSLNDRDYEQYF. Using reference TRBV7-8 and TRBJ2-7 for the parts outside the CDR3, the full variable domain is GAGVSQSPRYKVAKRGQDVALRCDPISGHVSLFWYQQALGQGPEFLTYFQNEAQLDKSGLPSDRFFAERPEGSVSTLKIQRTQQEDSAVYLCASSLNDRDYEQYFGPGTRLTVT.

This chain connects TRBV5-1 to TRBJ1-1; D possibly corresponds to TRBD1 (5 bases). Germline CDR1 and CDR2: SGHRS and YFSETQ. This CDR3 has 15 residues. The V end lost 4 bases, the J end lost 4 bases, and 17 bases lay between the germline ends. The CDR3 DNA follows: TGCGCCAGCAGCCGCGGGACGATTGGGTCCACTGAAGCTTTCTTT. It codes for CASSRGTIGSTEAFF.

Regarding this clonotype: One end of the junction varies from germline; a read error may be responsible. CDR3 amino acids: CATSRGDRGLTEDFF. In DNA form, the CDR3 reads TGTGCCACCAGCAGAGGGGACAGGGGGCTCACTGAAGATTTCTTT. The chain uses TRBV15 and TRBJ1-1; 12 nucleotides agree with TRBD1. The CDR3 covers 15 residues. Germline V gives CDR1 LNHNV, CDR2 YYDKDF (reference sequence).

This clonotype has more than one count but fewer than ten. The V call is TRBV5-6, the J call TRBJ2-1, with 12 bases matching TRBD2. CDR1 and CDR2 (germline): SGHDT, YYEEEE. This CDR3 contains 16 residues. The V segment lost 4 bases and the J segment 6 bases; nucleotides outside the gene matches: 8. CDR3 region: CASSRTSGIIGNEQFF. The CDR3 bases are TGTGCCAGCAGCCGGACTAGCGGGATAATCGGCAATGAGCAGTTCTTC.

The genes are TRBV19 and TRBJ2-7; 8 nucleotides align to TRBD1. V shed 8 bases and J 5 bases; nucleotides not matched to a gene: 14. The germline V gene encodes CDR1 LNHDA and CDR2 SQIVND (reference sequence). There are 15 residues in the CDR3. The chain's CDR3 is CASQPFGDRGNEQYF. Here the CDR3 DNA reads TGTGCCAGTCAACCTTTCGGAGACAGGGGTAACGAGCAGTACTTC.

This clonotype was seen a few times. V is TRBV7-2 and J is TRBJ2-2; D not certain. V lost 3 bases, J lost 5 bases, and 7 bases lay in between. Germline values: CDR1 SGHTA, CDR2 FQGNSA. The CDR3 is 13 residues long. The DNA of the CDR3 is TGTGCCAGCAGCTTGAGTAGGACCGGGGAGCTGTTTTTT. Encoded protein: CASSLSRTGELFF.